The rows below give T cell receptor beta chains drawn from one sample of a study of cytomegalovirus exposure and HLA in healthy donors. This table comes from immunoSEQ multiplex PCR, and its TCRdb copy is limited to in-frame clones, with some not included. The sample has approximately 54,000 clones; roughly 90% are singletons. The specimen sequenced was PBMCs. The source of these receptors is a woman in her late teens or twenties in good health and CMV-seropositive. Both conserved end residues are part of each CDR3. The D gene is left open where the match is weak. Not all rows give a size; the values are once, few, many and, for expanded clones, a class.

d_gene: NA
j_gene: TRBJ1-1
v_gene: TRBV30
abundance: NA
CDR3nt: TGTGCCTGGAGTGTCGAGGGGGGGGGCACTGAAGCTTTCTTT
CDR3aa: CAWSVEGGGTEAFF

d_gene: NA
j_gene: TRBJ2-2
v_gene: TRBV7-9
abundance: NA
CDR3nt: TGTGCCAGCAGCTTAGGTACCCCAGGAATTACCGGGGAGCTGTTTTTT
CDR3aa: CASSLGTPGITGELFF

d_gene: NA
j_gene: TRBJ1-2
v_gene: TRBV4-1
abundance: once
CDR3nt: TGCGCCAGCAGCCAAGAGTACAGGGACCACGGCTACACCTTC
CDR3aa: CASSQEYRDHGYTF

d_gene: TRBD1
j_gene: TRBJ1-3
v_gene: TRBV5-6
abundance: NA
CDR3nt: TGTGCCAGCAGCGCGACAGGGGGACCAAGCTCTGGAAACACCATATATTTT
CDR3aa: CASSATGGPSSGNTIYF

d_gene: NA
j_gene: TRBJ2-7
v_gene: TRBV4-3
abundance: once
CDR3nt: TGCGCCAGCAGCCAAGAAACGGGGAGCTCCTACGAGCAGTACTTC
CDR3aa: CASSQETGSSYEQYF

d_gene: TRBD2
j_gene: TRBJ2-5
v_gene: TRBV6-6
abundance: NA
CDR3nt: TGTGCCAGCAGTTACTGGCGGGGGGGCCGGGAGACCCAGTACTTC
CDR3aa: CASSYWRGGRETQYF

d_gene: TRBD2
j_gene: TRBJ2-3
v_gene: TRBV7-9
abundance: NA
CDR3nt: TGTGCCAGCAGCTCTAGCGGGGGTTTTGCAGATACGCAGTATTTT
CDR3aa: CASSSSGGFADTQYF

d_gene: TRBD2
j_gene: TRBJ2-5
v_gene: TRBV2
abundance: NA
CDR3nt: TGTGCCAGCAGTAGGCCGACGGGGGGACAAGAGACCCAGTACTTC
CDR3aa: CASSRPTGGQETQYF

d_gene: NA
j_gene: TRBJ2-2
v_gene: TRBV7-2
abundance: NA
CDR3nt: TGTGCCAGCAGCTTACTTTTTGTGAACACCGGGGAGCTGTTTTTT
CDR3aa: CASSLLFVNTGELFF

d_gene: TRBD1
j_gene: TRBJ2-1
v_gene: TRBV4-1
abundance: NA
CDR3nt: TGCGCCAGCAGCCAAGAGTGGGACAGGGGGTGGTACAATGAGCAGTTCTTC
CDR3aa: CASSQEWDRGWYNEQFF

d_gene: TRBD1
j_gene: TRBJ2-2
v_gene: TRBV11-2
abundance: NA
CDR3nt: TGTGCCAGCAGCTTAGGACAGGGGGCGAACACCGGGGAGCTGTTTTTT
CDR3aa: CASSLGQGANTGELFF

d_gene: NA
j_gene: TRBJ2-1
v_gene: TRBV4-2
abundance: few
CDR3nt: TGTGCCAGCAGCCAAGCATTAGAGGGCTACAATGAGCAGTTCTTC
CDR3aa: CASSQALEGYNEQFF

d_gene: NA
j_gene: TRBJ1-5
v_gene: TRBV4-2
abundance: NA
CDR3nt: TGTGCCAGCAGCCAAGAGCAGGGTTGGAATCAGCCCCAGCATTTT
CDR3aa: CASSQEQGWNQPQHF

d_gene: NA
j_gene: TRBJ2-3
v_gene: TRBV7-9
abundance: NA
CDR3nt: TGTGCCGCCCTCGGGGCAGATACGCAGTATTTT
CDR3aa: CAALGADTQYF

d_gene: TRBD1
j_gene: TRBJ2-2
v_gene: TRBV5-1
abundance: NA
CDR3nt: TGCGCCAGCAGTATAACCGGGACAGGGTTAACCGGGGAGCTGTTTTTT
CDR3aa: CASSITGTGLTGELFF

d_gene: TRBD2
j_gene: TRBJ2-1
v_gene: TRBV9
abundance: NA
CDR3nt: TGTGCCAGCAGCGTAGGGCTAGCGGGGGCCCCCTACAATGAGCAGTTCTTC
CDR3aa: CASSVGLAGAPYNEQFF

d_gene: TRBD1
j_gene: TRBJ1-2
v_gene: TRBV2
abundance: NA
CDR3nt: TGTGCCAGCAGGGCTGACAGGGGGCGAGGCGGCTACACCTTC
CDR3aa: CASRADRGRGGYTF

d_gene: NA
j_gene: TRBJ2-3
v_gene: TRBV23-1
abundance: NA
CDR3nt: TGCGCCAGCAGTCAATCCGACAGGGGAGGGGGCACAGATACGCAGTATTTT
CDR3aa: CASSQSDRGGGTDTQYF

d_gene: NA
j_gene: TRBJ2-3
v_gene: TRBV11-3
abundance: NA
CDR3nt: TGTGCCAGCAGCTTACGTACCGGGGCAGATACGCAGTATTTT
CDR3aa: CASSLRTGADTQYF

d_gene: TRBD1
j_gene: TRBJ1-2
v_gene: TRBV9
abundance: NA
CDR3nt: TGTGCCAGCAGCGGAGGGACAGACTATGGCTACACCTTC
CDR3aa: CASSGGTDYGYTF

d_gene: NA
j_gene: TRBJ1-1
v_gene: TRBV27
abundance: NA
CDR3nt: TGTGCCAGCAGTGCACTCGGGACTACTGAAGCTTTCTTT
CDR3aa: CASSALGTTEAFF

d_gene: TRBD1
j_gene: TRBJ1-2
v_gene: TRBV10-3
abundance: NA
CDR3nt: TGTGCCATCAGTGGAAGGCGACAGGGAAATGGCTACACCTTC
CDR3aa: CAISGRRQGNGYTF

d_gene: NA
j_gene: TRBJ1-1
v_gene: TRBV7-9
abundance: NA
CDR3nt: TGTGCCAGCAGCTTACTTACAGGGCCGAACACTGAAGCTTTCTTT
CDR3aa: CASSLLTGPNTEAFF

d_gene: NA
j_gene: TRBJ1-2
v_gene: TRBV28
abundance: NA
CDR3nt: TGTGCCAGCAGTCTTATGTTCTTTGAGGTGGCGCGGGCCAACTATGGCTACACCTTC
CDR3aa: CASSLMFFEVARANYGYTF

d_gene: TRBD1
j_gene: TRBJ1-3
v_gene: TRBV30
abundance: NA
CDR3nt: TGTGCCTGGAGTGTACTCCCCCCGACAGGGGGCCTCTCTGGAAACACCATATATTTT
CDR3aa: CAWSVLPPTGGLSGNTIYF

d_gene: NA
j_gene: TRBJ1-2
v_gene: TRBV6-5
abundance: NA
CDR3nt: TGTGCCAGCAGTTACCACCTAGGGCAGGGTTATGGCTACACCTTC
CDR3aa: CASSYHLGQGYGYTF

d_gene: NA
j_gene: TRBJ2-1
v_gene: TRBV7-9
abundance: NA
CDR3nt: TGTGCCAGCAGCTTACGCGGGACAGCAGGCAATGAGCAGTTCTTC
CDR3aa: CASSLRGTAGNEQFF

d_gene: NA
j_gene: TRBJ2-3
v_gene: TRBV19
abundance: NA
CDR3nt: TGTGCCAGTAGTACCAGGCTAGCTGGCACAGATACGCAGTATTTT
CDR3aa: CASSTRLAGTDTQYF

d_gene: TRBD1
j_gene: TRBJ1-1
v_gene: TRBV2
abundance: NA
CDR3nt: TGTGCCAGCACACGGGGCAGGGGGTACACTGAAGCTTTCTTT
CDR3aa: CASTRGRGYTEAFF

d_gene: TRBD2
j_gene: TRBJ2-2
v_gene: TRBV19
abundance: NA
CDR3nt: TGTGCCAGTAGTCCCCCGGGACTACTTTACACCGGGGAGCTGTTTTTT
CDR3aa: CASSPPGLLYTGELFF

d_gene: NA
j_gene: TRBJ2-3
v_gene: TRBV5-4
abundance: NA
CDR3nt: TGTGCCAGCAGCCTAGACAGGCTTCGGCCAGATACGCAGTATTTT
CDR3aa: CASSLDRLRPDTQYF

d_gene: NA
j_gene: TRBJ2-1
v_gene: TRBV13
abundance: NA
CDR3nt: TGTGCCAGCAGCTTAGGCCGGGGTCGAAGCTCCTACAATGAGCAGTTCTTC
CDR3aa: CASSLGRGRSSYNEQFF

d_gene: NA
j_gene: TRBJ1-5
v_gene: TRBV27
abundance: once
CDR3nt: TGTGCCAGCAGGTTGGCGGGGGGTAATCAGCCCCAGCATTTT
CDR3aa: CASRLAGGNQPQHF

d_gene: NA
j_gene: TRBJ2-1
v_gene: TRBV5-4
abundance: once
CDR3nt: TGTGCCAGCAGCTTAAACAGTTACAATGAGCAGTTCTTC
CDR3aa: CASSLNSYNEQFF

d_gene: TRBD2
j_gene: TRBJ2-2
v_gene: TRBV9
abundance: NA
CDR3nt: TGTGCCAGCAGCGTAGATGTGGCCCCGGGGGGCGGGGAGCTGTTTTTT
CDR3aa: CASSVDVAPGGGELFF

d_gene: TRBD1
j_gene: TRBJ1-6
v_gene: TRBV28
abundance: NA
CDR3nt: TGTGCCAGCAGCCCGCGGACAGGGGCCTTGAATTCACCCCTCCACTTT
CDR3aa: CASSPRTGALNSPLHF

d_gene: NA
j_gene: TRBJ1-1
v_gene: TRBV25-1
abundance: NA
CDR3nt: TGTGCCAGCAGTGAGGGGGGGCGCGCTTTCTTT
CDR3aa: CASSEGGRAFF

d_gene: NA
j_gene: TRBJ2-6
v_gene: TRBV14
abundance: NA
CDR3nt: TGTGCCAGCAGCCAAGGCGAGCTTGTCTCTGGGGCCAACGTCCTGACTTTC
CDR3aa: CASSQGELVSGANVLTF

d_gene: NA
j_gene: TRBJ1-3
v_gene: TRBV21-1
abundance: NA
CDR3nt: TGTGCCAGCAGACACAGGAATAGCTCTGGAAACACCATATATTTT
CDR3aa: CASRHRNSSGNTIYF

d_gene: TRBD2
j_gene: TRBJ2-1
v_gene: TRBV6-5
abundance: NA
CDR3nt: TGTGCCAGCAGTTCGGGACTAGACGTGTGGGACAATGAGCAGTTCTTC
CDR3aa: CASSSGLDVWDNEQFF

d_gene: TRBD1
j_gene: TRBJ2-7
v_gene: TRBV11-3
abundance: once
CDR3nt: TGTGCCAGCAGCTCCCGGACAGGCTACGAGCAGTACTTC
CDR3aa: CASSSRTGYEQYF

d_gene: TRBD1
j_gene: TRBJ1-1
v_gene: TRBV6-9
abundance: NA
CDR3nt: TGTGCCAGCAGTTATTCGTGGGACGACAGGGGGATTGGCAATGGCATGAACACTGAAGCTTTCTTT
CDR3aa: CASSYSWDDRGIGNGMNTEAFF

d_gene: NA
j_gene: TRBJ1-4
v_gene: TRBV7-2
abundance: NA
CDR3nt: TGTGCCAGCAGCCGAGGGAACACTAATGAAAAACTGTTTTTT
CDR3aa: CASSRGNTNEKLFF

d_gene: TRBD1
j_gene: TRBJ2-5
v_gene: TRBV5-1
abundance: NA
CDR3nt: TGCGCCAGCGGACAGGGGGCGCGGGAGACCCAGTACTTC
CDR3aa: CASGQGARETQYF

d_gene: TRBD1
j_gene: TRBJ1-1
v_gene: TRBV27
abundance: NA
CDR3nt: TGTGCCAGCAGTGGTAGGGGGCGGACTGAAGCTTTCTTT
CDR3aa: CASSGRGRTEAFF

d_gene: NA
j_gene: TRBJ2-7
v_gene: TRBV7-2
abundance: NA
CDR3nt: TGTGCCAGCAGCTTATTTCTACAGGGTTCTGAGCAGTACTTC
CDR3aa: CASSLFLQGSEQYF

d_gene: NA
j_gene: TRBJ2-1
v_gene: TRBV6-4
abundance: NA
CDR3nt: TGTGCCAGCAGCGGGGGTTCAGGAGAACGCAATGAGCAGTTCTTC
CDR3aa: CASSGGSGERNEQFF

d_gene: NA
j_gene: TRBJ1-5
v_gene: TRBV12-5
abundance: NA
CDR3nt: TGTGCTAGTGGTTTGGTACCGACGGGGTTGGATCAGCCCCAGCATTTT
CDR3aa: CASGLVPTGLDQPQHF

d_gene: TRBD1
j_gene: TRBJ1-4
v_gene: TRBV6-5
abundance: NA
CDR3nt: TGTGCCAGCAGTCACCGGGACAGGGGGCATGAAAAACTGTTTTTT
CDR3aa: CASSHRDRGHEKLFF

d_gene: TRBD1
j_gene: TRBJ1-5
v_gene: TRBV6-6
abundance: NA
CDR3nt: TGTGCCAGCAGTTACTCAGGGGGCTCGCAGCCCCAGCATTTT
CDR3aa: CASSYSGGSQPQHF

d_gene: NA
j_gene: TRBJ1-6
v_gene: TRBV6-5
abundance: NA
CDR3nt: TGTGCCAGCAGATGGGTCGGTGAGGGTAACCCCCTCCACTTT
CDR3aa: CASRWVGEGNPLHF

d_gene: NA
j_gene: TRBJ1-6
v_gene: TRBV7-6
abundance: NA
CDR3nt: TGTGCCAGCAGCTTTTCAGGATCGCCCGATTCACCCCTCCACTTT
CDR3aa: CASSFSGSPDSPLHF

d_gene: NA
j_gene: TRBJ2-3
v_gene: TRBV9
abundance: NA
CDR3nt: TGTGCCAGCAGCCCTCCGGTCTCCTCAGATACGCAGTATTTT
CDR3aa: CASSPPVSSDTQYF

d_gene: NA
j_gene: TRBJ1-2
v_gene: TRBV28
abundance: NA
CDR3nt: TGTGCCAGCAGTTTACCCAGGGGTAGGTCTTCTGGCTACACCTTC
CDR3aa: CASSLPRGRSSGYTF

d_gene: TRBD1
j_gene: TRBJ1-1
v_gene: TRBV29-1
abundance: once
CDR3nt: TGCAGCGTTGATACAAACAGGGGGCAAACTGAAGCTTTCTTT
CDR3aa: CSVDTNRGQTEAFF

d_gene: TRBD1
j_gene: TRBJ1-2
v_gene: TRBV2
abundance: NA
CDR3nt: TGTGCCAGCAGGAAAGGGACAGGGGCTAACTATGGCTACACCTTC
CDR3aa: CASRKGTGANYGYTF

d_gene: NA
j_gene: TRBJ2-7
v_gene: TRBV4-3
abundance: NA
CDR3nt: TGCGCCAGCAGCCAAGAAGCAGGGACCTACGAGCAGTACTTC
CDR3aa: CASSQEAGTYEQYF

d_gene: NA
j_gene: TRBJ1-2
v_gene: TRBV6-5
abundance: NA
CDR3nt: TGTGCCAGCAGTAGTTCTCCAGGCCCCTATGGCTACACCTTC
CDR3aa: CASSSSPGPYGYTF

d_gene: TRBD2
j_gene: TRBJ2-2
v_gene: TRBV6-6
abundance: NA
CDR3nt: TGTGCCAGCAGTTCCCGACTAGCGGGGTACACCGGGGAGCTGTTTTTT
CDR3aa: CASSSRLAGYTGELFF

d_gene: TRBD1
j_gene: TRBJ1-6
v_gene: TRBV30
abundance: NA
CDR3nt: TGTGCCTGGCTCCCGGACAGGGGGCTGAGTAATTCACCCCTCCACTTT
CDR3aa: CAWLPDRGLSNSPLHF